This TCR beta chain stems from a study of human T cells and chemical hapten exposure. Time point noted: patch test 1, 2 weeks after DPC sensitization. Treatment denoted: therapeutic diphenylcyclopropenone sensitization with weekly scalp DPC. Looked up from germline, CDR1 is DFQATT and CDR2 is SNEGSKA (reference sequence). V dropped 2 bases and J dropped 8 bases, with 10 bases sitting between them. This CDR3 region has 13 residues. This clonotype was recorded at least ten times. MiXCR, applied by TCRdb to the RACE reads, yields one record per CDR3 protein. The sample yields about 360,000 distinct CDR3 sequences, 4.8% seen once.

The V call is TRBV20-1, the J call TRBJ1-6; D gene unclear. Sequencing was performed on whole blood, taken in connection with sensitization to the hapten diphenylcyclopropenone (DPC). The clonotype originates from a woman aged 45 to 65 with alopecia areata. Some clones in this sample may be carry-over from other donors' samples. For the CDR3, the DNA is TGCAGTGCTAGAAGGGAAGATGATTCACCCCTCCACTTT. It specifies CSARREDDSPLHF.